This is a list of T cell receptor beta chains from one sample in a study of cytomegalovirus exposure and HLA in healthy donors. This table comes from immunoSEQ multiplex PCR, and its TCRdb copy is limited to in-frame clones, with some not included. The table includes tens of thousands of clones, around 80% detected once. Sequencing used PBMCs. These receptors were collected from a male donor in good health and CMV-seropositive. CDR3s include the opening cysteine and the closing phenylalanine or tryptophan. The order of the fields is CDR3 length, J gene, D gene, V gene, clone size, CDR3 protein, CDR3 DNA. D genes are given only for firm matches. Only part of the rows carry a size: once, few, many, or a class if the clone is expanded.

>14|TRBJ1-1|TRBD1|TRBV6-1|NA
CASSSTGGNTEAFF
TGTGCCAGCAGTTCGACAGGGGGCAACACTGAAGCTTTCTTT
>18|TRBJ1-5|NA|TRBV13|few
CASSSTGKNPGSNQPQHF
TGTGCCAGCAGCTCGACAGGTAAGAACCCTGGGAGCAATCAGCCCCAGCATTTT
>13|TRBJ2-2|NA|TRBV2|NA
CASGQPFTGELFF
TGTGCCAGCGGGCAGCCCTTTACCGGGGAGCTGTTTTTT
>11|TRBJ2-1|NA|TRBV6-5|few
CASSPRGEQFF
TGTGCCAGCAGCCCTCGAGGGGAGCAGTTCTTC
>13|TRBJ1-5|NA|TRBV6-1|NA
CASSVEGYQPQHF
TGTGCCAGCAGTGTCGAGGGTTATCAGCCCCAGCATTTT
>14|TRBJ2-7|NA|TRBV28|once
CASTEQGPDYEQYF
TGTGCCAGCACCGAACAGGGACCCGACTACGAGCAGTACTTC
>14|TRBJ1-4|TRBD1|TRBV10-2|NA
CASGDSATNEKLFF
TGCGCCAGCGGGGACAGCGCAACTAATGAAAAACTGTTTTTT
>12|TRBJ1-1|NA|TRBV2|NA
CASTQGARLAFF
TGTGCCAGCACCCAAGGGGCTAGGTTAGCTTTCTTT
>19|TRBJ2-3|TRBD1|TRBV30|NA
CAWSVRRTGGRYHTDTQYF
TGTGCCTGGAGTGTACGGAGGACAGGGGGCCGATATCACACAGATACGCAGTATTTT
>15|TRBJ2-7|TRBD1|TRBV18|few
CASSQNRDRGSLQYF
TGTGCCAGCTCACAAAACCGGGACAGGGGATCACTTCAGTACTTC
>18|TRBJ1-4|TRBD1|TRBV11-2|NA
CASRPGTGGPRMNEKLFF
TGTGCCAGCAGGCCCGGGACAGGGGGCCCCAGGATGAATGAAAAACTGTTTTTT
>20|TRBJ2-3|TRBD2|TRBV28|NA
CASSLPPLIAGEASTDTQYF
TGTGCCAGCAGTTTACCCCCCTTGATAGCGGGGGAAGCTAGCACAGATACGCAGTATTTT
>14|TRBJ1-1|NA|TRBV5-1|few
CASSLLGPDTEAFF
TGCGCCAGCAGCTTGTTGGGGCCGGACACTGAAGCTTTCTTT
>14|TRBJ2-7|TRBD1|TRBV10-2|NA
CASSEWTGNGEQYF
TGCGCCAGCAGTGAGTGGACAGGGAATGGCGAGCAGTACTTC
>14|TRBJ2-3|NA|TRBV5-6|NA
CASSLQGGKDTQYF
TGTGCCAGCAGCTTACAGGGTGGGAAAGATACGCAGTATTTT
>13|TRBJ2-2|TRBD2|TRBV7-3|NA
CASSVLAAGELFF
TGTGCCAGCAGCGTCCTAGCGGCCGGGGAGCTGTTTTTT
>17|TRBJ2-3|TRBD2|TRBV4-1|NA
CASSRVGRELGSDTQYF
TGCGCCAGCAGCCGTGTGGGGCGGGAGTTGGGCTCGGATACGCAGTATTTT
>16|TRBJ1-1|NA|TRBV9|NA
CASSGRAGALNTEAFF
TGTGCCAGCAGCGGCCGAGCAGGGGCTCTGAACACTGAAGCTTTCTTT
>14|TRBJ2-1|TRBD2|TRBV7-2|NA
CASSLWREGNEQFF
TGTGCCAGCAGCTTATGGCGGGAGGGCAATGAGCAGTTCTTC
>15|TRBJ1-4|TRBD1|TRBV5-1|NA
CASSWTGGRNEKLFF
TGCGCCAGCAGCTGGACAGGGGGCCGGAATGAAAAACTGTTTTTT
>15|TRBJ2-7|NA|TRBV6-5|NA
CASSPSGRSSYEQYF
TGTGCCAGCAGTCCAAGCGGGCGAAGCTCCTACGAGCAGTACTTC
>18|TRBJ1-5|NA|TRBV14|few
CASSPILRDKTSNQPQHF
TGTGCCAGCAGCCCAATACTCAGGGACAAGACTAGCAATCAGCCCCAGCATTTT
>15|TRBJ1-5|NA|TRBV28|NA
CASSTMFPSNQPQHF
TGTGCCAGCAGTACTATGTTCCCCAGCAATCAGCCCCAGCATTTT
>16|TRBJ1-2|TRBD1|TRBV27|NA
CASSYLGTGVVDGYTF
TGTGCCAGCAGTTATCTAGGGACAGGGGTAGTAGACGGCTACACCTTC
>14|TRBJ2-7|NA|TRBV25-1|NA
CASSEAGGTYEQYF
TGTGCCAGCAGTGAAGCCGGAGGGACCTACGAGCAGTACTTC
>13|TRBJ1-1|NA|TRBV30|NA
CAWTGQWNTEAFF
TGTGCCTGGACCGGACAATGGAACACTGAAGCTTTCTTT
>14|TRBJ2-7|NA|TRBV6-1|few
CASSEGYSSYEQYF
TGTGCCAGCAGTGAAGGGTACAGTTCCTACGAGCAGTACTTC
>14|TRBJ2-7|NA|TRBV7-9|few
CASSPPQGTYEQYF
TGTGCCAGCAGCCCTCCACAGGGTACCTACGAGCAGTACTTC
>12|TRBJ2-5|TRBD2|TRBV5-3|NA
CALSGRSETQYF
TGTGCCCTTAGCGGGAGGTCAGAGACCCAGTACTTC
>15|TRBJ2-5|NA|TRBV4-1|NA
CASSQDPDRTETQYF
TGCGCCAGCAGCCAAGACCCAGACAGGACGGAGACCCAGTACTTC
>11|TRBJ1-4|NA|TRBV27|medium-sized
CASRSQGLLFF
TGTGCCAGCAGATCACAGGGTCTACTGTTTTTT
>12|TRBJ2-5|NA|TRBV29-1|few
CSVDHSQETQYF
TGCAGCGTTGACCACTCCCAAGAGACCCAGTACTTC
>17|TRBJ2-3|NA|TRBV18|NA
CASSPLPQGSSTDTQYF
TGTGCCAGCTCACCACTCCCACAGGGATCTAGCACAGATACGCAGTATTTT
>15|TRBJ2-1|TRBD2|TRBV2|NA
CASRGTSGSYNEQFF
TGTGCCAGCAGAGGGACTAGCGGGTCGTACAATGAGCAGTTCTTC
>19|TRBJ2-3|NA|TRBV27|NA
CASSPTPGTVRAGTDTQYF
TGTGCCAGCAGTCCGACCCCCGGAACTGTTCGGGCGGGGACAGATACGCAGTATTTT
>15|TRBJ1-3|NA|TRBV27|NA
CASSLYGPGGNTIYF
TGTGCCAGCAGTTTATATGGGCCGGGAGGAAACACCATATATTTT
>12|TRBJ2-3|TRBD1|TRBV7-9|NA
CASSAGQAAQYF
TGTGCCAGCAGCGCCGGACAGGCTGCGCAGTATTTT
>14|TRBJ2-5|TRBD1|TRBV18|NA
CASSPGQAQETQYF
TGTGCCAGCTCACCCGGACAGGCCCAAGAGACCCAGTACTTC
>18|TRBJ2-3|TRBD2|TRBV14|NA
CASSQGRISGRATDTQYF
TGTGCCAGCAGCCAAGGTCGGATTAGCGGGAGGGCCACAGATACGCAGTATTTT
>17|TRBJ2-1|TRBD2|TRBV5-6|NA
CASSLLGAGVHRNEQFF
TGTGCCAGCAGCTTATTGGGAGCGGGAGTTCATAGGAATGAGCAGTTCTTC
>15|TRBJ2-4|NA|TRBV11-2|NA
CASSATGRAKNIQYF
TGTGCCAGCAGCGCGACAGGTCGAGCCAAAAACATTCAGTACTTC
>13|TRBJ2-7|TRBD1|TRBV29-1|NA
CSVVGQGAYEQYF
TGCAGCGTTGTTGGTCAGGGGGCCTACGAGCAGTACTTC
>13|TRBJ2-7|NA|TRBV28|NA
CASTPSGLYEQYF
TGTGCCAGCACCCCCAGTGGGCTCTACGAGCAGTACTTC
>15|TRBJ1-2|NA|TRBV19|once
CASSISLTGNYGYTF
TGTGCCAGTAGTATCTCCCTTACGGGTAACTATGGCTACACCTTC
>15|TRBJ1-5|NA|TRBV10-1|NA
CASSEGGISNQPQHF
TGCGCCAGCAGTGAGGGAGGGATTAGCAATCAGCCCCAGCATTTT
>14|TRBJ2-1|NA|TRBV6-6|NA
CASSYREAYNEQFF
TGTGCCAGCAGTTACAGGGAGGCCTACAATGAGCAGTTCTTC
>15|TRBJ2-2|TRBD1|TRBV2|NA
CASSDGRGRAGELFF
TGTGCCAGCAGTGATGGAAGGGGGCGGGCCGGGGAGCTGTTTTTT
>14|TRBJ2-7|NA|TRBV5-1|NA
CASSRGTALYEQYF
TGCGCCAGCAGCCGCGGGACGGCGCTCTACGAGCAGTACTTC
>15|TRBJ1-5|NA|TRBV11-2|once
CASSLDSNSNQPQHF
TGTGCCAGCAGCTTAGATAGTAACAGCAATCAGCCCCAGCATTTT
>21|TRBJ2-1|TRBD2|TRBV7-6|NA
CASSLKGGLAGGPKTYNEQFF
TGTGCCAGCAGCCTAAAAGGGGGACTAGCGGGAGGGCCTAAGACTTACAATGAGCAGTTCTTC
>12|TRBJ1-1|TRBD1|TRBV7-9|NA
CSSSFGQAEAFF
TGTTCCAGCAGCTTTGGACAGGCTGAAGCTTTCTTT
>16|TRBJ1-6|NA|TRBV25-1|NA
CASSSPEGVNNSPLHF
TGTGCCAGCAGCTCCCCCGAGGGGGTTAATAATTCACCCCTCCACTTT
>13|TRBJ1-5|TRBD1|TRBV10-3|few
CASGTGGNQPQHF
TGTGCCAGTGGGACAGGGGGAAATCAGCCCCAGCATTTT
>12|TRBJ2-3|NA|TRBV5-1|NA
CASSSFTDTQYF
TGCGCCAGCAGCTCCTTCACAGATACGCAGTATTTT
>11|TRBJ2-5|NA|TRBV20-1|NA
CSAQGQETQYF
TGCAGTGCTCAGGGGCAAGAGACCCAGTACTTC
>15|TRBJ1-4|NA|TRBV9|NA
CASSPQQGTNEKLFF
TGTGCCAGCAGCCCCCAACAGGGAACTAATGAAAAACTGTTTTTT
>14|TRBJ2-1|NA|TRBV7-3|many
CASSLTRDYNEQFF
TGTGCCAGCAGCTTAACCCGGGACTACAATGAGCAGTTCTTC
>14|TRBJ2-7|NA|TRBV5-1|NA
CASSLEAGTYEQYF
TGCGCCAGCAGCTTGGAGGCGGGAACCTACGAGCAGTACTTC
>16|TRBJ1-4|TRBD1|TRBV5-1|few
CASSVGQGATNEKLFF
TGCGCCAGCAGCGTGGGACAGGGTGCAACGAATGAAAAACTGTTTTTT